Presented here are 13 T cell receptor beta chains from one specimen sequenced in a study of blood T cell repertoires in COVID-19. Repertoires were generated with immunoSEQ multiplex PCR, while TCRdb's copy carries only in-frame clones and drops some. The top ten hold 55% to 60% of the sample, which has some 45,000 clones, 86% seen once. The sample comprised peripheral blood. These receptors all stem from a man aged 65 to 85 with acute or convalescent COVID-19.

J is TRBJ2-1 and V is TRBV6-2 or TRBV6-3; D is possibly TRBD2 (5 bases). Germline V gene data show CDR1 as MNHEY and CDR2 as SVGEGT. V was cut by 2 bases and J by 4 bases, with 6 bases left in between. CDR3 length equals 13 residues. The CDR3 DNA sequence: TGTGCCAGCAGTTACCGGGGATACAATGAGCAGTTCTTC. Translated: CASSYRGYNEQFF.

This chain connects TRBV5-3 to TRBJ2-1; TRBD2 matches 12 bases. TRBV5-3 is known as an ORF, though its function is uncertain. Unmatched junction bases numbered 8, after V lost 0 bases and J lost 10 bases. The length of the CDR3 is 16 residues. CDR3 sequence: CARSLAGTSGPREQFF. The CDR3 DNA follows: TGTGCCAGAAGCTTGGCCGGGACTAGCGGGCCTAGGGAGCAGTTCTTC.

The rearrangement uses TRBV5-1 and TRBJ2-5; D is unresolved. This CDR3 has 14 amino acids. The V and J ends lost 3 bases and 4 bases respectively, with 13 bases between them. Germline CDR1 reads SGHRS; CDR2 reads YFSETQ. CDR3 sequence reads: CASSSPDGSETQYF. CDR3 in DNA: TGCGCCAGCAGCTCTCCAGACGGGTCAGAGACCCAGTACTTC.

The chain employs TRBV4-3 and TRBJ1-1; D remains unclear. Germline V CDR1 and CDR2: LGHNA, YSLEER. Trimming removed 0 bases at V and 11 bases at J, with 22 bases between. The CDR3 has 16 amino acids. The CDR3 nucleotides are TGCGCCAGCAGCCAAGAGGATAGAGGTCACGGTGTAGAGGCTTTCTTT. This sequence encodes CASSQEDRGHGVEAFF.

V gene TRBV3-1 (or the pseudogene TRBV3-2) combines with J gene TRBJ1-6; TRBD1 is a possible D gene (5 bases). The CDR3 spans 14 residues. In germline, CDR1 is LGHDT, CDR2 YNNKEL (reference sequence). V dropped 2 bases and J dropped 5 bases, with 7 bases sitting between them. The CDR3 DNA reads TGTGCCAGCAGCCAACCAGGGAATAATTCACCCCTCCACTTT. It is translated as CASSQPGNNSPLHF.

The J gene is TRBJ1-1, the V gene TRBV30; TRBD1 matches at 7 bases. Germline V gene lookup returns CDR1 GTSNPN and CDR2 SVGIG (reference sequence). CDR3 length: 13 amino acids. The trim removed 3 bases at V and 2 bases at J, leaving 3 bases unmatched. CDR3: CAWSRDSNTEAFF. CDR3 nucleotides: TGTGCCTGGAGCCGGGACAGCAACACTGAAGCTTTCTTT.

The rearrangement links TRBV10-3 to TRBJ1-4; 7 positions match TRBD1. This CDR3 comprises 16 residues. V shed 0 bases and J 8 bases; nucleotides not matched to a gene: 9. In germline, CDR1 is ENHRY, CDR2 SYGVKD. This CDR3 reads CAISESTGVGREKLFF. Written as DNA, the CDR3 is TGTGCCATCAGTGAGTCCACAGGGGTCGGACGCGAAAAACTGTTTTTT.

The chain joins TRBV7-2 to TRBJ2-5; D may be TRBD2 (5 bases). CDR1 is SGHTA, CDR2 FQGNSA, per germline. This CDR3 contains 15 residues. V dropped 5 bases and J dropped 2 bases, with 15 bases sitting between them. The CDR3 loop reads CASSPQTRGQETQYF. CDR3 DNA sequence: TGTGCCAGCAGCCCCCAGACCCGGGGACAAGAGACCCAGTACTTC. Filled out from reference TRBV7-2 and TRBJ2-5, the complete variable domain reads GAGVSQSPSNKVTEKGKDVELRCDPISGHTALYWYRQSLGQGLEFLIYFQGNSAPDKSGLPSDRFSAERTGGSVSTLTIQRTQQEDSAVYLCASSPQTRGQETQYFGPGTRLLVL.

The gene calls are TRBV5-8 and TRBJ1-5; D unclear. CDR3 length equals 14 residues. With 1 base removed from V and 4 bases from J, the gap between germline ends came to 9 bases. From germline, CDR1 is SGHTS and CDR2 YDEGEE. The chain's CDR3 is CASSLTEINQPQHF. The CDR3 DNA reads TGTGCCAGCAGCTTGACAGAGATTAATCAGCCCCAGCATTTT.

The chain carries TRBV18 and TRBJ2-1; D might be TRBD2 (6 bases). Trimming removed 1 base from V and 6 bases from J, with 7 bases in between. Germline V gene sequence: CDR1 KGHSH, CDR2 LQKENI. This CDR3 region has 13 residues. The CDR3 DNA reads as TGTGCCAGCTCACCACAGGAGGGCAATGAGCAGTTCTTC. This sequence encodes CASSPQEGNEQFF.

The J gene is TRBJ1-1, the V gene TRBV4-3; D is unclear. The V and J ends lost 0 bases and 0 bases respectively, with 14 bases between them. Germline values: CDR1 LGHNA, CDR2 YSLEER. CDR3 length: 17 residues. CDR3 protein: CASSQDSRPLMNTEAFF. The CDR3, as DNA: TGCGCCAGCAGCCAAGATTCGCGCCCACTGATGAACACTGAAGCTTTCTTT.

The rearrangement links TRBV24-1 to TRBJ2-7; possible D gene TRBD1, 6 bases. Trimming took 4 bases from V and 2 from J, leaving 14 bases between them. Germline lookup yields CDR1 KGHDR and CDR2 SFDVKD. CDR3 size: 15 residues. DNA for the CDR3: TGTGCCACCAGTGAGGCAGGGGATCGCCCCTACGAGCAGTACTTC. It is translated as CATSEAGDRPYEQYF.

This clone was detected once. The V gene is TRBV12-3 or TRBV12-4, the J gene TRBJ2-4; D is possibly TRBD1 (6 bases). This CDR3 contains 13 residues. Trimming shortened V by 5 bases and J by 7 bases, and 12 bases separated the two germline ends. The CDR3 DNA is TGTGCCAGCAGTAGGGGTCAGGGGAACATTCAGTACTTC. Protein sequence: CASSRGQGNIQYF.